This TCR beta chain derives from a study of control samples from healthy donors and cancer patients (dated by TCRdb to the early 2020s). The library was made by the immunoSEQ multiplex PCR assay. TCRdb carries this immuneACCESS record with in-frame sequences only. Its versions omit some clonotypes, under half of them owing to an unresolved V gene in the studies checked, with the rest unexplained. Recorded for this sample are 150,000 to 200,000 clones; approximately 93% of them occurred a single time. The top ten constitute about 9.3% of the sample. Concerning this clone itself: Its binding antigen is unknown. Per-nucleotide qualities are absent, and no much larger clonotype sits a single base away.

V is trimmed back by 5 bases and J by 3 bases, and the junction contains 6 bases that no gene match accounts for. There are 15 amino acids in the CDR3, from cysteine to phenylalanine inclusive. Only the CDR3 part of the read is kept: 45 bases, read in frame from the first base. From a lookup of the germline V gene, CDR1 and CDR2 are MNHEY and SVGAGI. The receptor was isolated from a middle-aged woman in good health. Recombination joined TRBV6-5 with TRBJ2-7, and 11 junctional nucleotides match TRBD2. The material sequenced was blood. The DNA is TGTGCCAGCAGTCGCCTAGCGGGAGGCTTCTACGAGCAGTACTTC. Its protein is CASSRLAGGFYEQYF.